The 30 T cell receptor beta chains reported below all come from one sample, sequenced in a study of cytomegalovirus exposure and HLA in healthy donors (dated by TCRdb to the late 2010s). To prepare the library, the immunoSEQ multiplex PCR assay was applied. The multiplex PCR relied on a mix of 60 forward primers for TCR Vbeta segments and 13 reverse primers for TCR Jbeta segments. TCRdb's version of the immuneACCESS table is confined to in-frame rearrangements and falls short of the full clone set. An unresolved V gene accounts for under half of the shortfall where checked; the remainder is of unknown origin. Recorded for this sample are 65,000 to 90,000 clones; just under 80% of them occurred a single time. The top ten clones comprise 8% to 10% of the sample. Sequenced: PBMCs. Source of these receptors: a woman aged 40 to 50 in good health and CMV-seropositive.

This sequence joins TRBV6-4 and TRBJ1-6; no definite D call. V shed 3 bases and J shed 0 bases, with 6 bases lying between them. Germline loops: CDR1 MRHNA, CDR2 SNTAGT. The CDR3 is 15 residues long. As DNA, the CDR3 is TGTGCCAGCAGTGAAGAGGGCTCCTATAATTCACCCCTCCACTTT. Protein sequence: CASSEEGSYNSPLHF.

On this clone: Within the sample, other DNA sequences also encode this same CDR3. The J gene is TRBJ2-1, the V gene TRBV5-1, with unresolved D. This CDR3 region has 13 residues. Germline-derived CDR1 and CDR2 are SGHRS and YFSETQ. V was shortened by 0 bases and J by 4 bases, with 5 bases between the two germline ends. The CDR3, as DNA: TGCGCCAGCAGCTTGGATAGTTACAATGAGCAGTTCTTC. As protein: CASSLDSYNEQFF.

The sample holds a few counts of this clone. V and J are TRBV7-2 and TRBJ2-3; 11 bases align to TRBD2. V lost 4 bases, J lost 5 bases, and 8 bases stayed unmatched. The CDR3 has 16 residues. Germline V gives CDR1 SGHTA, CDR2 FQGNSA. The DNA of the CDR3 is TGTGCCAGCAGCTCTCATAGCGGGGGGGCCTTAGATACGCAGTATTTT. Translated, it gives CASSSHSGGALDTQYF.

This sequence joins TRBV5-6 and TRBJ2-6, with a weak D call TRBD2 (6 bases). CDR3 length equals 16 residues. V was shortened by 4 bases and J by 5 bases, with 16 bases between the two germline ends. The germline V gene has CDR1 SGHDT and CDR2 YYEEEE. In DNA, the CDR3 is TGTGCCAGCAGCAATACCGGGACTCGATGGGCCAACGTCCTGACTTTC. It translates to CASSNTGTRWANVLTF. The entire variable domain, with the rest obtained from reference TRBV5-6 and TRBJ2-6, is as follows: DAGVTQSPTHLIKTRGQQVTLRCSPKSGHDTVSWYQQALGQGPQFIFQYYEEEERQRGNFPDRFSGHQFPNYSSELNVNALLLGDSALYLCASSNTGTRWANVLTFGAGSRLTVL.

This sequence joins TRBV19 and TRBJ2-2; 7 bases align to TRBD1. Germline loops: CDR1 LNHDA, CDR2 SQIVND (reference sequence). This CDR3 spans 15 amino acids. Unmatched junction bases numbered 8, after V lost 7 bases and J lost 3 bases. The CDR3 DNA reads as TGTGCCAGTAACCCGACAGGGTGGTACACCGGGGAGCTGTTTTTT. Protein sequence: CASNPTGWYTGELFF.

The chain carries TRBV28 and TRBJ2-3, with 14 bases matching TRBD2. Per the germline V gene, CDR1 is MDHEN and CDR2 is SYDVKM. Losses at the gene ends were 4 bases for V and 4 bases for J; bases not matched to a gene: 4. The length of the CDR3 is 16 residues. As DNA, the CDR3 is TGTGCCAGCAGTTCGACTAGCGGGGGGGCTTCAGATACGCAGTATTTT. Translating gives CASSSTSGGASDTQYF.

This rearrangement joins TRBV18 to TRBJ1-1; unclear D gene. The V end was cut by 2 bases, the J end by 7 bases, with 8 bases between. CDR1 is KGHSH, CDR2 LQKENI, per germline. There are 12 residues in the CDR3. CDR3 loop: CASSPDTGEAFF. For the CDR3, the DNA is TGTGCCAGCTCACCAGACACCGGTGAAGCTTTCTTT.

The chain links TRBV7-2 to TRBJ1-4; perhaps TRBD1 as D (5 bases). Germline V gene data show CDR1 as SGHTA and CDR2 as FQGNSA. CDR3 length: 16 amino acids. With 1 base removed from V and 3 bases from J, the gap between germline ends came to 12 bases. CDR3 in DNA: TGTGCCAGCAGCTTAGTTGGGGGGTGGGCTAATGAAAAACTGTTTTTT. Its translation: CASSLVGGWANEKLFF.

V usage is TRBV6-4 and J usage is TRBJ1-1; maybe TRBD1 (5 bases). The CDR3 length is 15 residues. Germline lookup yields CDR1 MRHNA and CDR2 SNTAGT. V lost 4 bases and J lost 1, with 13 bases in between. Written as DNA, the CDR3 is TGTGCCAGCAGTGCGGGCAGGGAAGCGAACACTGAAGCTTTCTTT. Its protein is CASSAGREANTEAFF.

The chain carries TRBV2 and TRBJ2-7; possible D gene TRBD1, 6 bases. CDR3 length: 12 residues. Trimming shortened V by 7 bases and J by 3 bases, and 10 bases separated the two germline ends. Germline V gene lookup returns CDR1 SNHLY and CDR2 FYNNEI. CDR3 amino acids: CASTQGIYEQYF. In DNA form, the CDR3 reads TGTGCCAGCACCCAGGGGATCTACGAGCAGTACTTC.

This clone was counted between two and nine times. The same CDR3 is also encoded by other DNA sequences in this sample. The V gene is TRBV15, the J gene TRBJ2-3; D ambiguous. The V end lost 1 base, the J end lost 2 bases, and 7 bases lay between the germline ends. CDR3 length: 14 residues. Germline V gives CDR1 LNHNV, CDR2 YYDKDF (reference sequence). The CDR3 sequence: CATSRGLVTDTQYF. CDR3 nucleotide sequence: TGTGCCACCAGCAGAGGGCTGGTCACAGATACGCAGTATTTT.

V gene TRBV4-3 combines with J gene TRBJ2-7; D may be TRBD1 (5 bases). Trimming took off 0 bases at V and 2 bases at J, with 8 bases between the two ends. The CDR3 extends over 14 amino acids. Germline V CDR1 and CDR2: LGHNA, YSLEER. CDR3 region: CASSQDRGTYEQYF. CDR3 nucleotide sequence: TGCGCCAGCAGCCAAGATAGGGGCACCTACGAGCAGTACTTC.

This chain joins TRBV6-5 and TRBJ1-1, with a weak D call TRBD1 (5 bases). Germline V gene sequence: CDR1 MNHEY, CDR2 SVGAGI. Trimming removed 6 bases from V and 5 bases from J, with 16 bases in between. The CDR3 loop spans 14 amino acids. The CDR3 DNA is TGTGCCAGCAGCAGGGCCCGATTGTCGACTGAAGCTTTCTTT. It codes for CASSRARLSTEAFF.

This clone was detected only a few times. The chain links TRBV7-2 to TRBJ1-2; D is uncertain. The CDR3 consists of 13 residues. CDR1 is SGHTA and CDR2 is FQGNSA in the germline V gene. V was pared by 3 bases and J by 4 bases, with 9 bases between. The CDR3 DNA reads as TGTGCCAGCAGCTTCGACTTCTCCTATGGCTACACCTTC. Translating it yields CASSFDFSYGYTF.

The V and J genes are TRBV9 and TRBJ2-7; TRBD1 is a possible D gene (6 bases). Trimming left V 0 bases short and J 2 bases short, with 12 bases between. The germline CDR1 and CDR2 sequences are SGDLS and YYNGEE. The CDR3 is 15 residues long. The CDR3 reads CASSVGTGRPYEQYF. The CDR3 bases are TGTGCCAGCAGCGTAGGCACAGGGCGGCCCTACGAGCAGTACTTC.

This clone was counted a few times. The CDR3 DNA reads TGTGCCAGCAGTCCGGGACAGGTCGAGCCTTATAGCAATCAGCCCCAGCATTTT. This codes for CASSPGQVEPYSNQPQHF. This chain joins TRBV14 and TRBJ1-5; the match to TRBD1 covers 8 bases. This CDR3 has 18 amino acids. After removal of 6 bases from V and 0 bases from J, the junction contained 13 bases not matched to a gene. From germline, CDR1 is SGHDN and CDR2 FVKESK.

A remark on this clone: An end of the junction does not agree with germline; a read error may underlie this. This chain uses TRBV5-4 with TRBJ1-1; 7 bases fit TRBD1. The length of the CDR3 is 12 residues. The germline V gene has CDR1 SGHNT and CDR2 YYREEE (reference sequence). The CDR3, as DNA: TGTGCCAGCAGCTTGATCTCCGGGACAGAGCTTTTT. The encoded protein is CASSLISGTELF.

This rearrangement joins TRBV7-3 to TRBJ1-2; D is possibly TRBD1 (5 bases). The CDR3 extends over 16 amino acids. Germline-derived CDR1 and CDR2 are SGHTA and FQGTGA. Deletions cut 9 bases from V and 2 bases from J, with 22 bases between. The CDR3 nucleotides read TGTGCCAGGGACCAATTTACCGGGGGGACCAACTATGGCTACACCTTC. Translation gives CARDQFTGGTNYGYTF.

This clone was seen at least ten times. The rearrangement links TRBV4-1 to TRBJ2-7; 9 bases fit TRBD2. This CDR3 comprises 16 residues. J gave up 3 bases and V 0 bases, and 6 bases lay outside the gene matches. The V gene's germline CDR1 is MGHRA and CDR2 YSYEKL. CDR3 sequence: CASSQDDGTSSYEQYF. In DNA, the CDR3 is TGCGCCAGCAGCCAAGATGATGGGACTAGCAGCTACGAGCAGTACTTC.

By share of the sample, this clone is large. The chain employs TRBV9 and TRBJ1-5, with 7 nucleotides matching TRBD1. Germline CDR1 reads SGDLS; CDR2 reads YYNGEE. V lost 2 bases to trimming and J lost 0 bases; unmatched junction nucleotides: 2. The CDR3 contains 15 residues. The CDR3 region has the DNA TGTGCCAGCAGCGTGACAGGGATTAGCAATCAGCCCCAGCATTTT. Residues: CASSVTGISNQPQHF. Complete variable domain (other parts from reference TRBV9 and TRBJ1-5): DSGVTQTPKHLITATGQRVTLRCSPRSGDLSVYWYQQSLDQGLQFLIQYYNGEERAKGNILERFSAQQFPDLHSELNLSSLELGDSALYFCASSVTGISNQPQHFGDGTRLSIL.

Only a few counts were recorded for this clone. Other DNA sequences in the same sample also yield this CDR3. J is TRBJ1-5 and V is TRBV19; D is unresolved. The V end was cut by 3 bases, the J end by 0 bases, with 6 bases between. Germline-derived CDR1 and CDR2 are LNHDA and SQIVND (reference sequence). This CDR3 is 14 amino acids long. CDR3 bases: TGTGCCAGTAGTATTGCAGTTAGCAATCAGCCCCAGCATTTT. It encodes CASSIAVSNQPQHF.

In its sample, this clone was seen a few times. The chain combines TRBV10-2 with TRBJ2-3; possibly TRBD2 for D (6 bases). V was cut by 3 bases and J by 5 bases, with 15 bases left in between. Germline V gene data show CDR1 as WSHSY and CDR2 as SAAADI. CDR3 length equals 15 residues. The CDR3 region has the DNA TGCGCCAGCAGTGACGCCCCTTTGGGAGGAGATACGCAGTATTTT. Translation: CASSDAPLGGDTQYF.

This rearrangement joins TRBV5-4 to TRBJ2-7; tentative D call: TRBD1 (6 bases). Trimming shortened V by 5 bases and J by 13 bases, and 19 bases separated the two germline ends. The CDR3 runs to 12 residues. Per germline, CDR1 SGHNT and CDR2 YYREEE (reference sequence). The CDR3 protein is CASSRGGYEEYF. For the CDR3, the DNA is TGTGCCAGCAGTCGAGGGGGTTATGAGGAATACTTC.

This CDR3 reads CASSLWRGAKNIQYF. The CDR3 DNA sequence: TGTGCCAGCAGTTTATGGCGGGGGGCCAAAAACATTCAGTACTTC. V is TRBV27 and J is TRBJ2-4; 7 nucleotides agree with TRBD2. Germline CDR1 is MNHEY and CDR2 is SMNVEV (reference sequence). With V trimmed by 1 base and J by 1 base, 1 base remained unmatched. The length of the CDR3 is 15 residues.

The CDR3 region has the DNA TGTGCCAGCAGTGAAGCTCGACAGGGGCCCTACAATGAGCAGTTCTTC. Residues: CASSEARQGPYNEQFF. The chain couples TRBV6-1 to TRBJ2-1, with 8 bases matching TRBD1. The CDR3 is 16 residues long. J gave up 2 bases and V 0 bases, and 3 bases lay outside the gene matches. Germline V CDR1 and CDR2: MNHNS, SASEGT.

The rearrangement links TRBV5-6 to TRBJ2-1, with 13 positions matching TRBD2. V lost 4 bases and J lost 3; bases outside the gene matches: 4. The CDR3 has 16 amino acids. The germline V gene encodes CDR1 SGHDT and CDR2 YYEEEE. The CDR3 protein is CASSGGLAGFYNEQFF. The CDR3 bases are TGTGCCAGCAGCGGGGGACTAGCGGGATTCTACAATGAGCAGTTCTTC. Together with reference TRBV5-6 and TRBJ2-1, the CDR3 gives the full variable domain: DAGVTQSPTHLIKTRGQQVTLRCSPKSGHDTVSWYQQALGQGPQFIFQYYEEEERQRGNFPDRFSGHQFPNYSSELNVNALLLGDSALYLCASSGGLAGFYNEQFFGPGTRLTVL.

This chain links TRBV18 with TRBJ2-5, with a weak D call TRBD2 (5 bases). From germline, CDR1 is KGHSH and CDR2 LQKENI. This CDR3 region has 15 residues. Trimming pared 6 bases from V and 11 bases from J, leaving 25 bases between. DNA of the CDR3: TGTGCCAGCTCCAACCAAGGGCCCGGGGTTAATGGGCAGTACTTC. Translation gives CASSNQGPGVNGQYF.

V usage is TRBV19 and J usage is TRBJ1-2; 9 bases are a match to TRBD1. V shed 5 bases, J shed 5 bases, and the junction held 12 bases outside the gene matches. The CDR3 totals 16 residues. From germline, CDR1 is LNHDA and CDR2 SQIVND (reference sequence). The CDR3 region is CASSVIGQGTLYGYTF. For the CDR3, the DNA is TGTGCCAGTAGTGTGATTGGACAGGGGACTCTATATGGCTACACCTTC.

The chain recombines TRBV10-3 with TRBJ2-3; 11 positions match TRBD2. The V and J ends lost 10 bases and 4 bases, in that order; junction bases with no gene match: 7. This CDR3 contains 14 residues. The germline CDR1 and CDR2 sequences are ENHRY and SYGVKD. In DNA, the CDR3 is TGTGCCACCTCCTTAGCGGGGGGGCCAGATACGCAGTATTTT. Residues: CATSLAGGPDTQYF.

This chain joins TRBV6-5 and TRBJ2-1; no clear D gene. Germline CDR1 MNHEY, CDR2 SVGAGI. The V end was cut by 0 bases, the J end by 5 bases, with 14 bases between. The CDR3 has 16 residues. CDR3 bases: TGTGCCAGCAGTTACTCGAGACTGCAAAGCCACAATGAGCAGTTCTTC. Translated, it gives CASSYSRLQSHNEQFF.